This paragraph covers one TCR beta chain sequence. Within the sample, other DNA sequences also encode this same CDR3. Only in-frame clones appear in the TCRdb table, and some are missing; sequencing was by immunoSEQ multiplex PCR. This sample yields about 96,000 clones, of which about 87% are seen a single time; around 4.2% belongs to the top ten. Looked up from germline, CDR1 is KGHSH and CDR2 is LQKENI. CDR3 size: 14 residues. V lost 3 bases to trimming and J lost 2 bases; unmatched junction nucleotides: 1. The data derive from a study of blood T cell repertoires in COVID-19. The source is a human donor with COVID-19, enrolled during active disease. The donor label of this sample is uncertain. The sample taken for sequencing was peripheral blood. The chain combines TRBV18 with TRBJ1-1; TRBD1 matches at 9 bases. The CDR3 spells CASSPDRGNTEAFF. In nucleotides, the CDR3 is TGTGCCAGCTCACCGGACAGGGGAAACACTGAAGCTTTCTTT.